Shown below are 14 T cell receptor beta chains from a single sample sequenced in a study of cytomegalovirus exposure and HLA in healthy donors. PCR primers comprised 60 Vbeta and 13 Jbeta primers. The repertoire was sequenced with immunoSEQ multiplex PCR; TCRdb's copy has only in-frame clones and lacks some. This listing includes approximately 150,000 clones. Sequenced sample: PBMCs. The receptors originated from a woman aged 18-30 years in good health and CMV-seronegative.

V is TRBV4-3 and J is TRBJ1-1, with D perhaps TRBD1 (6 bases). Germline CDR1 is LGHNA and CDR2 is YSLEER. The CDR3 sequence is 18 residues long. V lost 0 bases and J 10 bases, leaving 27 bases between the germline ends. Here the CDR3 reads CASSQEGPLMGASNRAFF. CDR3 coding DNA: TGCGCCAGCAGCCAAGAAGGGCCACTTATGGGGGCATCCAATCGAGCTTTCTTT.

The V call is TRBV18, the J call TRBJ1-2; tentatively, D is TRBD1 (6 bases). Germline assignment: CDR1 KGHSH and CDR2 LQKENI. The CDR3 is made up of 15 amino acids. Trimming stripped 3 bases from V and 4 bases from J, with 15 bases between. For the CDR3, the DNA is TGTGCCAGCTCACCCCGGGACACTAGTGTCTATGGCTACACCTTC. Encoded protein: CASSPRDTSVYGYTF.

The chain links TRBV30 to TRBJ1-1; D might be TRBD1 (5 bases). Germline values: CDR1 GTSNPN, CDR2 SVGIG (reference sequence). The germline V and J ends were trimmed by 4 bases and 3 bases, with 12 bases remaining between them. This CDR3 contains 13 residues. The CDR3 reads CAWTGGEDTEAFF. CDR3 DNA: TGTGCCTGGACCGGAGGGGAGGACACTGAAGCTTTCTTT.

The rearrangement uses TRBV6-4 and TRBJ2-3, with D maybe TRBD2 (5 bases). The CDR3 totals 17 residues. Per germline, CDR1 MRHNA and CDR2 SNTAGT. Deletions cut 0 bases from V and 1 base from J, with 14 bases between. The CDR3 DNA follows: TGTGCCAGCAGTGACTCGTTCTCCAGCGGAGGCACAGATACGCAGTATTTT. Encoded protein: CASSDSFSSGGTDTQYF.

This chain links TRBV7-9 with TRBJ2-3; D perhaps matches TRBD1 (6 bases). V gave up 5 bases and J gave up 6 bases, with 21 bases separating them. The CDR3 sequence is 16 residues long. CDR1 is SEHNR and CDR2 is FQNEAQ in the germline V gene (reference sequence). The CDR3 DNA follows: TGTGCCAGCAGCAGCCGCACGGGGACATGGCGGGATACGCAGTATTTT. This gives the protein CASSSRTGTWRDTQYF.

The chain uses TRBV5-4 and TRBJ2-3; a possible D gene is TRBD1 (6 bases). This CDR3 region has 18 residues. The V gene lost 2 bases and the J gene lost 2 bases, with 21 bases spanning the gap. Germline V gives CDR1 SGHNT, CDR2 YYREEE (reference sequence). CDR3 protein: CASSFVQGTVLHTDTQYF. The CDR3 DNA follows: TGTGCCAGCAGCTTCGTACAGGGAACTGTTCTTCACACAGATACGCAGTATTTT.

The chain joins TRBV28 to TRBJ2-7; 7 bases agree with TRBD1. The CDR3 runs 15 residues. Trimming at V came to 5 bases and at J to 7 bases, leaving 14 bases not matched to a gene. Germline CDR1 MDHEN, CDR2 SYDVKM. CDR3 coding DNA: TGTGCCAGCAGTCGCTGGGACAGCGGATTTCGAGAGCAGTACGTC. This sequence encodes CASSRWDSGFREQYV.

Concerning this clone: Relative to the germline gene, one junction end is altered; a read error may explain this. Other DNA sequences of this sample code for an identical CDR3. This chain links TRBV10-2 with TRBJ1-1; the D gene is possibly TRBD1 (5 bases). The V gene's germline CDR1 is WSHSY and CDR2 SAAADI. The CDR3 covers 15 residues. The CDR3 DNA reads as TGCGCCAGCAGTGGTGGAAGGGGTATGAACACCGAAGCTTTCTTT. It translates to CASSGGRGMNTEAFF.

This chain joins TRBV28 and TRBJ1-1; D gene unclear. Germline V lookup: CDR1 MDHEN, CDR2 SYDVKM. The ends were cut back, 0 bases at V and 1 base at J, with 12 bases in the middle. The CDR3 spans 16 residues. Written as DNA, the CDR3 is TGTGCCAGCAGTTTATGGGGGAGGGAGTCGAACACTGAAGCTTTCTTT. Its translation: CASSLWGRESNTEAFF. Drawing the rest from reference TRBV28 and TRBJ1-1, the complete variable domain is DVKVTQSSRYLVKRTGEKVFLECVQDMDHENMFWYRQDPGLGLRLIYFSYDVKMKEKGDIPEGYSVSREKKERFSLILESASTNQTSMYLCASSLWGRESNTEAFFGQGTRLTVV.

The chain has TRBV6-5 and TRBJ2-7; D perhaps matches TRBD1 (6 bases). This CDR3 comprises 15 residues. Germline loops: CDR1 MNHEY, CDR2 SVGAGI. Trimming took off 5 bases at V and 0 bases at J, with 14 bases between the two ends. In DNA, the CDR3 is TGTGCCAGCAGTGTCCGGGACACCAGCTCCTACGAGCAGTACTTC. It encodes CASSVRDTSSYEQYF.

The chain combines TRBV7-9 with TRBJ2-2, with 7 bases that match TRBD2. The J segment lost 3 bases and the V segment lost 6 bases, leaving 4 bases of the junction unmatched. The germline gives CDR1 SEHNR, CDR2 FQNEAQ (reference sequence). The CDR3 runs 14 residues. CDR3 in amino acids: CASRVAGDTGELFF. The CDR3 DNA sequence: TGTGCCAGCAGGGTAGCGGGTGACACCGGGGAGCTGTTTTTT.

The chain carries TRBV7-3 and TRBJ2-5; D perhaps matches TRBD2 (7 bases). Germline-derived CDR1 and CDR2 are SGHTA and FQGTGA. The V end was cut by 6 bases, the J end by 2 bases, with 16 bases between. The CDR3 covers 15 residues. The CDR3 loop reads CASSNNGGAQETQYF. The CDR3 DNA reads TGTGCCAGCAGTAATAATGGGGGGGCACAAGAGACCCAGTACTTC.

In DNA form, the CDR3 reads TGTGCCAGCAGCTTGGGCGGTCGGACCTACAATGAGCAGTTCTTC. Translation: CASSLGGRTYNEQFF. V gene TRBV5-4 combines with J gene TRBJ2-1; D is ambiguous. Germline-derived CDR1 and CDR2 are SGHNT and YYREEE (reference sequence). This CDR3 has 15 residues. Trimming removed 0 bases at V and 2 bases at J, with 9 bases between.

This chain joins TRBV2 and TRBJ1-4, with D unclear. The CDR3 spans 15 residues. Germline-derived CDR1 and CDR2 are SNHLY and FYNNEI. V was shortened by 6 bases and J by 8 bases, with 19 bases between the two germline ends. CDR3 sequence: CASRASDGMPEKLFF. The CDR3 DNA is TGTGCCAGCAGAGCCTCCGACGGGATGCCGGAAAAACTGTTTTTT.